A selection of T cell receptor beta chains follows, all from one sample in a study of cytomegalovirus exposure and HLA in healthy donors. Using immunoSEQ multiplex PCR, the repertoire was profiled, and TCRdb retains in-frame clones only, with some absent. The sample lists around 250,000 clones; less than 95% were seen once. The sequenced sample consisted of PBMCs. The receptors originated from a woman younger than 45 in good health and CMV-seronegative. CDR3s include the opening cysteine and the closing phenylalanine or tryptophan. D genes are given only for firm matches. A row's size may be missing; if present it is once, few, many or a size class.

D	length	V	size	J	DNA	CDR3
TRBD1	14	TRBV19	.	TRBJ2-7	TGTGCCAGTAGTACGACCCGGGACAGGGGCGAGCAGTACTTC	CASSTTRDRGEQYF
.	14	TRBV14	.	TRBJ2-7	TGTGCCAGCAGCCGGGCGTTGGGGCCCTACGAGCAGTACTTC	CASSRALGPYEQYF
TRBD1	14	TRBV10-1	few	TRBJ2-7	TGCGCCAGCAGTGAGTCTGGGACAGGGCACGAGCAGTACTTC	CASSESGTGHEQYF
TRBD2	19	TRBV4-2	.	TRBJ2-2	TGTGCCAGCAGCCAAGCTCTGGGACTAGCGGGCGCGAACACCGGGGAGCTGTTTTTT	CASSQALGLAGANTGELFF
.	14	TRBV27	.	TRBJ2-7	TGTGCCAGCAGTTTAGAGTCAAATGGCGCCGAGCAGTACTTC	CASSLESNGAEQYF
.	13	TRBV19	.	TRBJ2-3	TGTGCCAGTAGTGGGTTAAGCACAGATACGCAGTATTTT	CASSGLSTDTQYF
.	15	TRBV4-3	once	TRBJ2-2	TGCGCCAGCAGCCAAGATAATAGTATGACCGGGGAGCTGTTTTTT	CASSQDNSMTGELFF
.	13	TRBV5-4	.	TRBJ2-7	TGTGCCAGCGGCGGAACAGGGTCCTACGAGCAGTACTTC	CASGGTGSYEQYF
.	11	TRBV19	.	TRBJ2-1	TGTGCGGTGCAGGGTTACAATGAGCAGTTCTTC	CAVQGYNEQFF
.	15	TRBV30	.	TRBJ2-3	TGTGCCTGGAGTCCCCTGGGGGGAGGCACAGATACGCAGTATTTT	CAWSPLGGGTDTQYF
TRBD2	17	TRBV27	.	TRBJ2-1	TGTGCCAGCAGTTTCTCCGCCTCTAGCGGCTCCTACAATGAGCAGTTCTTC	CASSFSASSGSYNEQFF
.	12	TRBV27	.	TRBJ2-1	TGTGCCAGCAGTTCTATCGGCGAATCGATGTTCTTC	CASSSIGESMFF
.	14	TRBV13	once	TRBJ2-7	TGTGCCAGCAGCTTATTCCGTCACCTCTACGAGCAGTACTTC	CASSLFRHLYEQYF
.	15	TRBV29-1	.	TRBJ2-7	TGCAGCGTTGAAGTTAGTTTAAGGGGCGCCTACGAGCAGTACTTC	CSVEVSLRGAYEQYF
.	11	TRBV28	.	TRBJ2-7	TGTGCCAGCAGTTTAAGGTACGAGCAGTACTTC	CASSLRYEQYF
TRBD1	16	TRBV9	.	TRBJ2-3	TGTGCCAGCAGCGGCCACAGGGGGCAGAAGGCAGATACGCAGTATTTT	CASSGHRGQKADTQYF
.	15	TRBV6-1	.	TRBJ2-7	TGTGCCAGCGTTCCCCGGGGTCAGGGAACCTACGAGCAGTACTTC	CASVPRGQGTYEQYF
TRBD1	13	TRBV29-1	.	TRBJ1-1	TGCAGCGTTTCGTCAGGGGGAGGCACTGAAGCTTTCTTT	CSVSSGGGTEAFF
.	13	TRBV4-1	.	TRBJ2-5	TGCGCCAGCAGCCAAGATCCTTGGCTAGCGCCCAACTTC	CASSQDPWLAPNF
.	13	TRBV27	.	TRBJ2-7	TGTGCCAGCAGTCCCATTTGGGTGTGGGAGCAGTACTTC	CASSPIWVWEQYF
.	11	TRBV20-1	.	TRBJ2-5	TGCAGTGCTAGACTAGGGGAGACCCAGTACTTC	CSARLGETQYF
.	15	TRBV15	.	TRBJ2-1	TGTGCCACCAGCAGTAACTTAGGGATAATAGATGAGCAGTTCTTC	CATSSNLGIIDEQFF
.	14	TRBV5-1	.	TRBJ2-1	TGCGCCAGCAACCGAGCCACCTCGCACAATGAGCAGTTCTTC	CASNRATSHNEQFF
.	14	TRBV6-5	.	TRBJ2-1	TGTGCCAGCAGTTACGGAATCGGGGGAGCCGAGCAGTTCTTC	CASSYGIGGAEQFF
.	12	TRBV9	.	TRBJ2-7	TGTGCCAGCAGCGCGACTAGTAACGAGCAGTACTTC	CASSATSNEQYF